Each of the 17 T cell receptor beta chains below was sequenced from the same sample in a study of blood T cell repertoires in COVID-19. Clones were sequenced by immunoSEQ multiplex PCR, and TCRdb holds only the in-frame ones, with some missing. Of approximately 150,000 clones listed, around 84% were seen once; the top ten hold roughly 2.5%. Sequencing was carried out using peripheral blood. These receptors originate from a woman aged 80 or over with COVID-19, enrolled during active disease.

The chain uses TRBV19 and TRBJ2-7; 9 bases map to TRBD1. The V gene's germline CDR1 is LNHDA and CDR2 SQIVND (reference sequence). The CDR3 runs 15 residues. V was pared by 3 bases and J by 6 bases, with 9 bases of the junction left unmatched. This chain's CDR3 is CASSIGGQGGSEQYF. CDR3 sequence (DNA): TGTGCCAGTAGTATCGGGGGACAGGGCGGGTCCGAGCAGTACTTC.

This CDR3 reads CASSLMTEETQYF. In DNA, the CDR3 is TGCGCCAGCAGCTTGATGACTGAAGAGACCCAGTACTTC. The chain couples TRBV5-1 to TRBJ2-5; D remains ambiguous. The V end was cut by 1 base, the J end by 3 bases, with 7 bases between. Germline V gene sequence: CDR1 SGHRS, CDR2 YFSETQ. The CDR3 is made up of 13 amino acids.

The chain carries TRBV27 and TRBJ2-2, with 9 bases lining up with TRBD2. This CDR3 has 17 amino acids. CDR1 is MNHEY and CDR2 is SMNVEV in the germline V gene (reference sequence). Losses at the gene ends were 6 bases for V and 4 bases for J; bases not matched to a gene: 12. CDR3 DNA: TGTGCCAGCAGACCCAATAGCGGGAGAGACATCACCGGGGAGCTGTTTTTT. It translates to CASRPNSGRDITGELFF.

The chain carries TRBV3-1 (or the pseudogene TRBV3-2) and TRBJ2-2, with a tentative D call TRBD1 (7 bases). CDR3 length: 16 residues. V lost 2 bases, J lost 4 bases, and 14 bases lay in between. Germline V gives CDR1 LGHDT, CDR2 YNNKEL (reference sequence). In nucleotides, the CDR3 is TGTGCCAGCAGCCAAAGACAGGGACTGGGCACCGGGGAGCTGTTTTTT. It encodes CASSQRQGLGTGELFF.

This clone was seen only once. As DNA, the CDR3 is TGTGCCAGCAGTTTATTTGGGGCACAGAACACTGAAGCTTTCTTT. Translated, it gives CASSLFGAQNTEAFF. This sequence joins TRBV28 and TRBJ1-1, with D possibly matching TRBD1 (5 bases). V was clipped by 1 base and J by 1 base, with 10 bases between them. Per germline, CDR1 MDHEN and CDR2 SYDVKM. The length of the CDR3 is 15 residues.

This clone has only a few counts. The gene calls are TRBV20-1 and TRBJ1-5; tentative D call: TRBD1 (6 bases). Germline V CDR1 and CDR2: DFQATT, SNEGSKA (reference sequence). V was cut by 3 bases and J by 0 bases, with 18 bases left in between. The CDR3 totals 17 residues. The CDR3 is CSASRGGGLNSNQPQHF. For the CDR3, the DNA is TGCAGTGCTAGTCGAGGGGGGGGCCTTAATAGCAATCAGCCCCAGCATTTT.

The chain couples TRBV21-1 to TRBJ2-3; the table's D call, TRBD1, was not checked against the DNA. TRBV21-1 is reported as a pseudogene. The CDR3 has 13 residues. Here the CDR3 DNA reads TGTGCCAGCAGCAAACCGTCTGAACAGACGCAGTATTTT. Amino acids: CASSKPSEQTQYF.

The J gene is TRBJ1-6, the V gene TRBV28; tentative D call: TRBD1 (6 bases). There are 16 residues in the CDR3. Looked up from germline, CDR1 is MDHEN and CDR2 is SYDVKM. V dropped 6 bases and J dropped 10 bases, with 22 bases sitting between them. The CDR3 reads CASSNALGQRMSPLHF. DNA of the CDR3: TGTGCCAGCAGCAACGCCCTGGGACAAAGAATGTCACCCCTCCACTTT.

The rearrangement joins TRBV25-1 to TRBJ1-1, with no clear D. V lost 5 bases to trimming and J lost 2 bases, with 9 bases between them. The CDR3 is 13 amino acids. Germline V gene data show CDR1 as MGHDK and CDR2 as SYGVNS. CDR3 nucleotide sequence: TGTGCCAGCAGTCCCCCGGGAAACACTGAAGCTTTCTTT. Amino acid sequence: CASSPPGNTEAFF.

CDR3 sequence reads: CASSPRQMNTEAFF. CDR3 bases: TGTGCCAGCAGTCCGCGACAGATGAACACTGAAGCTTTCTTT. The chain has TRBV27 and TRBJ1-1; D perhaps matches TRBD1 (5 bases). The length of the CDR3 is 14 residues. Between the trimmed V and J ends, which lost 5 bases and 0 bases, there was a span of 10 bases. Germline assignment: CDR1 MNHEY and CDR2 SMNVEV (reference sequence).

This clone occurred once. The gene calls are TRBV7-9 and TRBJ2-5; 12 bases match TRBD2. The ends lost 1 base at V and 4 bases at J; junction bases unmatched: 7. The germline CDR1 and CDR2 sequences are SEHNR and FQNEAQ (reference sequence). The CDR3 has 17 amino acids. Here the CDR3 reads CASSLGASGRARETQYF. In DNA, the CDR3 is TGTGCCAGCAGCTTAGGGGCTAGCGGGAGGGCCCGAGAGACCCAGTACTTC.

Here the CDR3 reads CASGLGLAGGKGRVYEQFF. The CDR3 DNA reads as TGTGCTAGTGGTTTGGGACTAGCGGGAGGGAAGGGGAGGGTGTATGAGCAGTTCTTC. The V gene is TRBV12-5, the J gene TRBJ2-1; TRBD2 matches 14 bases. The trim removed 1 base at V and 8 bases at J, leaving 13 bases unmatched. The CDR3 is made up of 19 amino acids. Germline values: CDR1 LGHNT, CDR2 FRNRAP.

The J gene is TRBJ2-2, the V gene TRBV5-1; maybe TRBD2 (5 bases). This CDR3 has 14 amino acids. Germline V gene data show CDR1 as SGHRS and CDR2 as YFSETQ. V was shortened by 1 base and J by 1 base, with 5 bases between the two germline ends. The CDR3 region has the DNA TGCGCCAGCAGCTTGAGCGGGAACACCGGGGAGCTGTTTTTT. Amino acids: CASSLSGNTGELFF.

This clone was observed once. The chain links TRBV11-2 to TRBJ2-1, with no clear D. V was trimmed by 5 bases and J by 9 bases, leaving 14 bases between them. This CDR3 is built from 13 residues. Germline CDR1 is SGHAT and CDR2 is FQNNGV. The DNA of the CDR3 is TGTGCCAGCAGCCTCTCTTCCGCCGGTGAGCAGTTCTTC. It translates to CASSLSSAGEQFF.

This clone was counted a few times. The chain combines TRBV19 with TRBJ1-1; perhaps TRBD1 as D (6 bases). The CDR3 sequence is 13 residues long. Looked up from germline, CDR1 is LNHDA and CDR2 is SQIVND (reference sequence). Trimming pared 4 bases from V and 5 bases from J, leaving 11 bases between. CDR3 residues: CASSTTGSTEAFF. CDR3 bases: TGTGCCAGTAGTACGACAGGTTCGACTGAAGCTTTCTTT.

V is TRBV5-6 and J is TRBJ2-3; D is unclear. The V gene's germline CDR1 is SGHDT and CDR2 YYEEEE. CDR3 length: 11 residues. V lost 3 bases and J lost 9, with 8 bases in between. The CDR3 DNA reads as TGTGCCAGCAGCTATGAGAGCACGCAGTATTTT. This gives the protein CASSYESTQYF.

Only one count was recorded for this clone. The CDR3 sequence is CASSYSASSNTEAFF. CDR3 sequence (DNA): TGTGCCAGCAGTTACTCTGCGAGCTCAAACACTGAAGCTTTCTTT. This chain joins TRBV6-6 and TRBJ1-1; unclear D gene. This CDR3 has 15 residues. Per the germline V gene, CDR1 is MNHNY and CDR2 is SVGAGI (reference sequence). V was trimmed by 0 bases and J by 2 bases, leaving 10 bases between them.